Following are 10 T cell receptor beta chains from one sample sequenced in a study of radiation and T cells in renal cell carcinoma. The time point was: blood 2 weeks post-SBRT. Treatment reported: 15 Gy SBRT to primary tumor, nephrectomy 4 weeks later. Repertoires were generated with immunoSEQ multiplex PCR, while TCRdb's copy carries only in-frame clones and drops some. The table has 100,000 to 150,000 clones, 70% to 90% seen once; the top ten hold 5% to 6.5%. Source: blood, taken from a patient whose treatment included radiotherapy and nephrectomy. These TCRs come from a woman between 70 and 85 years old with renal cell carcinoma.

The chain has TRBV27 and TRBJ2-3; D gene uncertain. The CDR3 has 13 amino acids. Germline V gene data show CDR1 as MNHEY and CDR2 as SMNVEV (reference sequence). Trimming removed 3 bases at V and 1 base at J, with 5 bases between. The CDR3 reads CASSFGGTDTQYF. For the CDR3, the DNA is TGTGCCAGCAGTTTCGGCGGCACAGATACGCAGTATTTT.

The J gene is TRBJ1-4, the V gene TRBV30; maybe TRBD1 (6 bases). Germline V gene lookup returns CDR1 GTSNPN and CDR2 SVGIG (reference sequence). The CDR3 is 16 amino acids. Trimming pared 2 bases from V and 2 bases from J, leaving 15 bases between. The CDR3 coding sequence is TGTGCCTGGAGTATGGGACATCTGGGGACTAATGAAAAACTGTTTTTT. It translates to CAWSMGHLGTNEKLFF.

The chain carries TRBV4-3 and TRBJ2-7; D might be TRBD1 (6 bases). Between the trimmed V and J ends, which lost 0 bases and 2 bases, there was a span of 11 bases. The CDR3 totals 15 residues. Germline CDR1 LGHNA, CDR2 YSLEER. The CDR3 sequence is CASSQEVAGAYEQYF. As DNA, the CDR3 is TGCGCCAGCAGCCAAGAGGTGGCAGGGGCCTACGAGCAGTACTTC.

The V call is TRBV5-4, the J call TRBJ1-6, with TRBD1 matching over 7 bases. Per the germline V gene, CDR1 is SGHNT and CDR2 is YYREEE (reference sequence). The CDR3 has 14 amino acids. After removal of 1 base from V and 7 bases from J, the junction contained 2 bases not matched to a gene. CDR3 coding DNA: TGTGCCAGCAGCTTGCTGACAGGGAATTCACCCCTCCACTTT. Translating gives CASSLLTGNSPLHF.

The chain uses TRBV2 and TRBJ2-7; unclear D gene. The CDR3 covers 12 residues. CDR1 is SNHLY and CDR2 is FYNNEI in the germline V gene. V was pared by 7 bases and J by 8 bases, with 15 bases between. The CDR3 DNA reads TGTGCCAGCACTCGAGATGGCCGGCAGCAGTACTTC. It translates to CASTRDGRQQYF.

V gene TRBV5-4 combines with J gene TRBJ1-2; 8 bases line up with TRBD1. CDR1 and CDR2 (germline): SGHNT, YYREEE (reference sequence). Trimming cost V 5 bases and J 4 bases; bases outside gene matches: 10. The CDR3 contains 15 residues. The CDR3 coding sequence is TGTGCCAGCAGATCTGGACAGGGAATAGGCTATGGCTACACCTTC. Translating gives CASRSGQGIGYGYTF.

The CDR3 DNA follows: TGTGCCAGCAGTTACGCAAAACAGGGAGTCGGGGAGCTGTTTTTT. Its protein product is CASSYAKQGVGELFF. The V and J genes are TRBV6-6 and TRBJ2-2; perhaps TRBD1 as D (6 bases). This CDR3 has 15 amino acids. V shed 2 bases and J shed 7 bases, with 14 bases lying between them. Germline-derived CDR1 and CDR2 are MNHNY and SVGAGI (reference sequence).

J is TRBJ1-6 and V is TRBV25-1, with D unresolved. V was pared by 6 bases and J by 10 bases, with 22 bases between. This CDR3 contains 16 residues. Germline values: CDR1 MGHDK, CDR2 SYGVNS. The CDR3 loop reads CASRPPAEGGKSPLHF. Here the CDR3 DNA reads TGTGCCAGCAGACCTCCCGCAGAGGGAGGCAAGTCACCCCTCCACTTT.

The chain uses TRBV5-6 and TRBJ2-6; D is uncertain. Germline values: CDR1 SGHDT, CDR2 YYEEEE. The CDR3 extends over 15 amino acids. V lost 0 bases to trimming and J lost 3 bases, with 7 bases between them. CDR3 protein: CASSLEGYGANVLTF. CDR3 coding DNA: TGTGCCAGCAGCTTGGAAGGGTATGGGGCCAACGTCCTGACTTTC.

The CDR3 region is CASSLALAHQETQYF. The CDR3 region has the DNA TGCGCCAGCAGCTTGGCCCTAGCGCACCAAGAGACCCAGTACTTC. This sequence joins TRBV5-1 and TRBJ2-5; a possible D gene is TRBD2 (6 bases). The germline V gene has CDR1 SGHRS and CDR2 YFSETQ. With 0 bases removed from V and 0 bases from J, the gap between germline ends came to 9 bases. The CDR3 covers 15 residues.